The rows below give T cell receptor beta chains drawn from one sample of a study of CD8 T cells in Susac syndrome. Each CDR3 protein is one row after TCRdb ran MiXCR on the immunoSEQ multiplex PCR reads. The sample contains about 150,000 distinct CDR3 sequences, 94% of which appear only once. The sample taken for sequencing was CD8+ T cells from PBMCs. The source is a human donor with multiple sclerosis. Each CDR3 is given with its conserved first and last residue. The D gene is left open where the match is weak. Rows give clone size only sometimes, using once, few, many, or a class for an expanded clone.

clone_size: NA; v_call: TRBV27; d_call: TRBD1; j_call: TRBJ2-6; cdr3_nt: TGTGCCAGCAGTTCGCAGGGGGCGTACTCTGGGGCCAACGTCCTGACTTTC; cdr3_aa: CASSSQGAYSGANVLTF
clone_size: NA; v_call: TRBV28; d_call: NA; j_call: TRBJ2-4; cdr3_nt: TGTGCCAGCAGCCGACAGGGACTCCGGGTCAAAAACATTCAGTACTTC; cdr3_aa: CASSRQGLRVKNIQYF
clone_size: NA; v_call: TRBV6-5; d_call: NA; j_call: TRBJ2-3; cdr3_nt: TGTGCCAGCAGCTACACAATGGGCACAGATACGCAGTATTTT; cdr3_aa: CASSYTMGTDTQYF
clone_size: NA; v_call: TRBV13; d_call: TRBD1; j_call: TRBJ2-7; cdr3_nt: TGTGCCAGCAGCTGGGGACAGGGAGCGGAGGAGCAGTACTTC; cdr3_aa: CASSWGQGAEEQYF
clone_size: NA; v_call: TRBV11-3; d_call: NA; j_call: TRBJ2-7; cdr3_nt: TGTGCCAGCAGCTTCACAACTTACGAGCAGTACTTC; cdr3_aa: CASSFTTYEQYF
clone_size: NA; v_call: TRBV27; d_call: NA; j_call: TRBJ1-2; cdr3_nt: TGTGCCAGCAGTTTGCGGGCCGGGGGGTATGGCTACACCTTC; cdr3_aa: CASSLRAGGYGYTF
clone_size: NA; v_call: TRBV27; d_call: NA; j_call: TRBJ1-1; cdr3_nt: TGTGCCAGCAGTAAGCCGAGCACTGAAGCTTTCTTT; cdr3_aa: CASSKPSTEAFF
clone_size: NA; v_call: TRBV14; d_call: NA; j_call: TRBJ2-5; cdr3_nt: TGTGCCAGCAGCCAAGATAGGGGAGGACTCCAAGAGACCCAGTACTTC; cdr3_aa: CASSQDRGGLQETQYF
clone_size: NA; v_call: TRBV9; d_call: NA; j_call: TRBJ2-1; cdr3_nt: TGTGCCAGCAGCCCATACCCTGGACAGTACAATGAGCAGTTCTTC; cdr3_aa: CASSPYPGQYNEQFF
clone_size: NA; v_call: TRBV25-1; d_call: NA; j_call: TRBJ2-5; cdr3_nt: TGTGCCAGCAGTGGGACTCGGAAGACCCAGTACTTC; cdr3_aa: CASSGTRKTQYF
clone_size: once; v_call: TRBV27; d_call: TRBD1; j_call: TRBJ1-2; cdr3_nt: TGTGCCAGCAGTTCCGGACAGGAGCTTGGGGCTAACTATGGCTACACCTTC; cdr3_aa: CASSSGQELGANYGYTF
clone_size: NA; v_call: TRBV30; d_call: NA; j_call: TRBJ2-3; cdr3_nt: TGTGCCTGGAAAGAGTGGGATACGCAGTATTTT; cdr3_aa: CAWKEWDTQYF
clone_size: NA; v_call: TRBV2; d_call: NA; j_call: TRBJ2-7; cdr3_nt: TGTGCCAGCAGTGACCCAACTTCTAGGGTGGGCTCCGAGCAGTACTTC; cdr3_aa: CASSDPTSRVGSEQYF
clone_size: NA; v_call: TRBV15; d_call: TRBD1; j_call: TRBJ2-3; cdr3_nt: TGTGCCACCAGCAGAGGACAGGGGGCTACAGATACGCAGTATTTT; cdr3_aa: CATSRGQGATDTQYF
clone_size: NA; v_call: TRBV15; d_call: NA; j_call: TRBJ2-2; cdr3_nt: TGTGCCACCAGCGGCACCGGGGAGCTGTTTTTT; cdr3_aa: CATSGTGELFF
clone_size: NA; v_call: TRBV4-1; d_call: NA; j_call: TRBJ2-7; cdr3_nt: TGCGCCAGCAGCCCCCGGGAGTTGGGACACGAGCAGTACTTC; cdr3_aa: CASSPRELGHEQYF
clone_size: NA; v_call: TRBV13; d_call: NA; j_call: TRBJ2-3; cdr3_nt: TGTGCCAGCAGCTCCTCAGCGGGTAGCACAGATACGCAGTATTTT; cdr3_aa: CASSSSAGSTDTQYF
clone_size: NA; v_call: TRBV27; d_call: NA; j_call: TRBJ2-3; cdr3_nt: TGTGCCAGCAGTCCGACCACAGGGAGTGCAGATACGCAGTATTTT; cdr3_aa: CASSPTTGSADTQYF
clone_size: NA; v_call: TRBV7-9; d_call: NA; j_call: TRBJ2-2; cdr3_nt: TGTGCCAGCAGCCCTCCCACGACGGAGACTACCGGGGAGCTGTTTTTT; cdr3_aa: CASSPPTTETTGELFF
clone_size: NA; v_call: TRBV6-2/TRBV6-3; d_call: NA; j_call: TRBJ1-1; cdr3_nt: TGTGCCAGCAGCACGGCAACAGGCACTGAAGCTTTCTTT; cdr3_aa: CASSTATGTEAFF
clone_size: NA; v_call: TRBV7-9; d_call: TRBD1; j_call: TRBJ1-1; cdr3_nt: TGTGCCCTCAGGGGGAGCGGTGGAGCTTTCTTT; cdr3_aa: CALRGSGGAFF
clone_size: NA; v_call: TRBV7-3; d_call: NA; j_call: TRBJ2-7; cdr3_nt: TGTGCCAGCAGCCAGAGGCTGGGTCACGAGCAGTACTTC; cdr3_aa: CASSQRLGHEQYF
clone_size: NA; v_call: TRBV9; d_call: NA; j_call: TRBJ1-4; cdr3_nt: TGTGCCAGCAGCGTAGCCGGTGCAACTAATGAAAAACTGTTTTTT; cdr3_aa: CASSVAGATNEKLFF
clone_size: NA; v_call: TRBV30; d_call: NA; j_call: TRBJ1-1; cdr3_nt: TGTGCCTGGAGGCCGGGGAACACTGAAGCTTTCTTT; cdr3_aa: CAWRPGNTEAFF
clone_size: NA; v_call: TRBV7-9; d_call: NA; j_call: TRBJ2-5; cdr3_nt: TGTGCCAGCAGCCGGACCATCCAAGAGACCCAGTACTTC; cdr3_aa: CASSRTIQETQYF
clone_size: NA; v_call: TRBV6-1; d_call: NA; j_call: TRBJ2-1; cdr3_nt: TGTGCCAGCAGCCGCAAGGGGAGTAATGTATATGGCGAGCAGTTCTTC; cdr3_aa: CASSRKGSNVYGEQFF
clone_size: NA; v_call: TRBV7-6; d_call: NA; j_call: TRBJ1-5; cdr3_nt: TGTGCCAGCAGCTTATCAGGGGCTAATCAGCCCCAGCATTTT; cdr3_aa: CASSLSGANQPQHF
clone_size: NA; v_call: TRBV29-1; d_call: NA; j_call: TRBJ2-1; cdr3_nt: TGCAGCGTTGGAGCTAGCTCCTACAATGAGCAGTTCTTC; cdr3_aa: CSVGASSYNEQFF
clone_size: NA; v_call: TRBV28; d_call: NA; j_call: TRBJ2-2; cdr3_nt: TGTGCCAGCAGTTTGCCTCCTAGGGGGAACACCGGGGAGCTGTTTTTT; cdr3_aa: CASSLPPRGNTGELFF
clone_size: NA; v_call: TRBV14; d_call: NA; j_call: TRBJ1-5; cdr3_nt: TGTGCCAGCAGCCAAGGTTCCGAGGGTCCTCAGCCCCAGCATTTT; cdr3_aa: CASSQGSEGPQPQHF
clone_size: NA; v_call: TRBV3-1; d_call: NA; j_call: TRBJ1-1; cdr3_nt: TGTGCCAGCAGCCAAGATTCGGCCCCGAACACTGAAGCTTTCTTT; cdr3_aa: CASSQDSAPNTEAFF
clone_size: NA; v_call: TRBV2; d_call: NA; j_call: TRBJ2-7; cdr3_nt: TGTGCAGCTCAAGTGGGTGCGTACGAGCAGTACTTC; cdr3_aa: CAAQVGAYEQYF
clone_size: NA; v_call: TRBV28; d_call: TRBD2; j_call: TRBJ2-5; cdr3_nt: TGTGCCAGCAGTACGGGACTAGCGGGACAAGAGACCCAGTACTTC; cdr3_aa: CASSTGLAGQETQYF
clone_size: NA; v_call: TRBV7-6; d_call: NA; j_call: TRBJ1-5; cdr3_nt: TGTGCCAGCAGCTTGCTATACGGGGCCAATCAGCCCCAGCATTTT; cdr3_aa: CASSLLYGANQPQHF
clone_size: NA; v_call: TRBV20-1; d_call: TRBD2; j_call: TRBJ2-1; cdr3_nt: TGCAGTGCCGTAAAGGGACTACGATCCGACAATGAGCAGTTCTTC; cdr3_aa: CSAVKGLRSDNEQFF
clone_size: once; v_call: TRBV7-9; d_call: NA; j_call: TRBJ2-5; cdr3_nt: TGTGCCAGCCAACTCTCTCCGACAGCATTCCAAGAGACCCAGTACTTC; cdr3_aa: CASQLSPTAFQETQYF
clone_size: once; v_call: TRBV7-2; d_call: NA; j_call: TRBJ1-2; cdr3_nt: TGTGCCAGCAGCTTATTTGGTGTAGAGACTGATAACTATGGCTACACCTTC; cdr3_aa: CASSLFGVETDNYGYTF
clone_size: once; v_call: TRBV10-3; d_call: NA; j_call: TRBJ2-3; cdr3_nt: TGTGCCATCAGTGAGAAAAGCACAGATACGCAGTATTTT; cdr3_aa: CAISEKSTDTQYF
clone_size: NA; v_call: TRBV20-1; d_call: TRBD1; j_call: TRBJ1-2; cdr3_nt: TGCAGTGCTACCACCGGGACAGGGGACAACTATGGCTACACCTTC; cdr3_aa: CSATTGTGDNYGYTF
clone_size: NA; v_call: TRBV28; d_call: TRBD1; j_call: TRBJ1-3; cdr3_nt: TGTGCCAGCAGTTTTACAGGGGACTCTGGAAACACCATATATTTT; cdr3_aa: CASSFTGDSGNTIYF
clone_size: NA; v_call: TRBV27; d_call: TRBD1; j_call: TRBJ2-5; cdr3_nt: TGTGCCAGCGGGGACAGCCGTCGAGAGACCCAGTACTTC; cdr3_aa: CASGDSRRETQYF
clone_size: NA; v_call: TRBV30; d_call: NA; j_call: TRBJ1-6; cdr3_nt: TGTGCCTGGAGCGGGGGTACGGCCCTCCACTTT; cdr3_aa: CAWSGGTALHF
clone_size: NA; v_call: TRBV6-2/TRBV6-3; d_call: NA; j_call: TRBJ2-1; cdr3_nt: TGTGCCAGCAGTCCGGACAATAATTCTGAGCAGTTCTTC; cdr3_aa: CASSPDNNSEQFF
clone_size: NA; v_call: TRBV12-3/TRBV12-4; d_call: NA; j_call: TRBJ2-7; cdr3_nt: TGTGCCAGCAGCTCTCCGGACGGACATGCGGGGGAGCAGTACTTC; cdr3_aa: CASSSPDGHAGEQYF
clone_size: NA; v_call: TRBV7-8; d_call: NA; j_call: TRBJ1-4; cdr3_nt: TGTGCCAGCAGCTTATGGCCAGGGAGAATCGAAAAACTGTTTTTT; cdr3_aa: CASSLWPGRIEKLFF
clone_size: NA; v_call: TRBV30; d_call: NA; j_call: TRBJ1-1; cdr3_nt: TGTGCCTGCCTCAAATCGGGTGAAGCTTTCTTT; cdr3_aa: CACLKSGEAFF
clone_size: NA; v_call: TRBV28; d_call: TRBD1; j_call: TRBJ2-5; cdr3_nt: TGTGCCAGCAGTCCCAGGGACAGGGAAGAGACCCAGTACTTC; cdr3_aa: CASSPRDREETQYF
clone_size: once; v_call: TRBV7-9; d_call: TRBD1; j_call: TRBJ1-1; cdr3_nt: TGTGCCAGCCGCGCCCAGACAGGGTCGGTGAACACTGAAGCTTTCTTT; cdr3_aa: CASRAQTGSVNTEAFF
clone_size: NA; v_call: TRBV5-6; d_call: NA; j_call: TRBJ2-7; cdr3_nt: TGTGCCAGCACCAACGGACAATTCTACGAGCAGTACTTC; cdr3_aa: CASTNGQFYEQYF
clone_size: NA; v_call: TRBV29-1; d_call: NA; j_call: TRBJ1-1; cdr3_nt: TGCAGCGCCAACCAAGCCGGGGTGAACGCTGAAGCTTTCTTT; cdr3_aa: CSANQAGVNAEAFF
clone_size: once; v_call: TRBV20-1; d_call: TRBD1; j_call: TRBJ1-2; cdr3_nt: TGCAGTGCTAGAGCTGGGGGACAGCGTGGGGGCTACACCTTC; cdr3_aa: CSARAGGQRGGYTF
clone_size: NA; v_call: TRBV20-1; d_call: NA; j_call: TRBJ2-7; cdr3_nt: TGCAGTGCTAGAGACGGGCAGGGGCGCAATCCGTCCTACGAGCAGTACTTC; cdr3_aa: CSARDGQGRNPSYEQYF
clone_size: NA; v_call: TRBV25-1; d_call: NA; j_call: TRBJ2-4; cdr3_nt: TGTGCCAGCAGTGAAAGAGGGCGGGGTTTGGGAAACATTCAGTACTTC; cdr3_aa: CASSERGRGLGNIQYF
clone_size: NA; v_call: TRBV4-1; d_call: NA; j_call: TRBJ2-1; cdr3_nt: TGCGCCAGCAGCCATTTACGGGGAGACAATGAGCAGTTCTTC; cdr3_aa: CASSHLRGDNEQFF
clone_size: NA; v_call: TRBV7-6; d_call: NA; j_call: TRBJ2-7; cdr3_nt: TGTGCCAGCAGCTTAGGCCCAGGGAAGAACTACGAGCAGTACTTC; cdr3_aa: CASSLGPGKNYEQYF